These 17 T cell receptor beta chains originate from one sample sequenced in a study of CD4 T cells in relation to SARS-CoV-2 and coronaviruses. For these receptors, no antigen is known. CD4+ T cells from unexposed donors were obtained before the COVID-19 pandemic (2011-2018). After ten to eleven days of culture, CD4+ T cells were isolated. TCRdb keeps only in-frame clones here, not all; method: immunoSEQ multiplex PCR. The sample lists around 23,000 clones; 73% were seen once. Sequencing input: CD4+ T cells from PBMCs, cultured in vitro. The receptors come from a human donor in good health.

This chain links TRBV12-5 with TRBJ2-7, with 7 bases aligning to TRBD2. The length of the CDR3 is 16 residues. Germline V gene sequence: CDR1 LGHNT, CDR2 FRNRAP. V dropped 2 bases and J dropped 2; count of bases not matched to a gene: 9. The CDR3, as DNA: TGTGCTAGTGGTTTGAGACTAGCTACGGAAACCTACGAGCAGTACTTC. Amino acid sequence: CASGLRLATETYEQYF.

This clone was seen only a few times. CDR3 sequence: CASSLTGFEQYF. For the CDR3, the DNA is TGTGCCAGCAGTCTCACAGGGTTCGAGCAGTACTTC. The chain employs TRBV28 and TRBJ2-7, with a tentative D call TRBD1 (6 bases). The ends were cut back, 5 bases at V and 6 bases at J, with 11 bases in the middle. Germline CDR1 reads MDHEN; CDR2 reads SYDVKM. CDR3 length: 12 amino acids.

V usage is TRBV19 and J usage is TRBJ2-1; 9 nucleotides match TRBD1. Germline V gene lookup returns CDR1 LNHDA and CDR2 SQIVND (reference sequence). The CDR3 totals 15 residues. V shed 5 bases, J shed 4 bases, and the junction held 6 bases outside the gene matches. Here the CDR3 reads CASSSTGGVYNEQFF. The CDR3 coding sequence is TGTGCCAGTAGTTCAACAGGGGGCGTTTACAATGAGCAGTTCTTC.

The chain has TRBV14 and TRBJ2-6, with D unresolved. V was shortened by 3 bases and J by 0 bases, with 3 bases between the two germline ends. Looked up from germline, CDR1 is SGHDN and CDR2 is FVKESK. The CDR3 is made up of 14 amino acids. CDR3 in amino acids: CASSQLSGANVLTF. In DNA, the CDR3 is TGTGCCAGCAGCCAGCTCTCTGGGGCCAACGTCCTGACTTTC. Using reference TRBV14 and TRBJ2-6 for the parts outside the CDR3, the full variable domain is EAGVTQFPSHSVIEKGQTVTLRCDPISGHDNLYWYRRVMGKEIKFLLHFVKESKQDESGMPNNRFLAERTGGTYSTLKVQPAELEDSGVYFCASSQLSGANVLTFGAGSRLTVL.

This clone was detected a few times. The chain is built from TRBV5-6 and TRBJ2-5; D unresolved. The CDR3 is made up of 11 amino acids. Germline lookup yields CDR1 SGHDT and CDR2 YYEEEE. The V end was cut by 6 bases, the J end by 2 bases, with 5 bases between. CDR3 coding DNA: TGTGCCAGCAACCTACAAGAGACCCAGTACTTC. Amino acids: CASNLQETQYF. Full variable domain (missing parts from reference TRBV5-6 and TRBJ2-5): DAGVTQSPTHLIKTRGQQVTLRCSPKSGHDTVSWYQQALGQGPQFIFQYYEEEERQRGNFPDRFSGHQFPNYSSELNVNALLLGDSALYLCASNLQETQYFGPGTRLLVL.

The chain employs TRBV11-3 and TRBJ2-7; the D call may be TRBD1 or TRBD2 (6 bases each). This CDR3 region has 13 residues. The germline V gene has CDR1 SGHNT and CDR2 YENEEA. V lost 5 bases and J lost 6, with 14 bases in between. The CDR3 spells CASSPRGGSEQYF. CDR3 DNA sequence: TGTGCCAGCAGCCCCAGAGGGGGGTCCGAGCAGTACTTC.

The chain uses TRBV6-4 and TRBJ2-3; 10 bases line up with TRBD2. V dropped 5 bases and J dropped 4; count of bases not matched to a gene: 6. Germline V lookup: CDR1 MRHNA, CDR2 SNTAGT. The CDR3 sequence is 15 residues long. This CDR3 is CASSRASGSADTQYF. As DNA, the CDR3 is TGTGCCAGCAGTCGCGCTAGCGGGAGTGCAGATACGCAGTATTTT.

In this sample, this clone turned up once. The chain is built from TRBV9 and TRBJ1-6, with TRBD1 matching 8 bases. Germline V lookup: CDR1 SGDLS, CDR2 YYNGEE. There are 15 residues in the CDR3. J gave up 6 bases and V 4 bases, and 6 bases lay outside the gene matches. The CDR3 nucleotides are TGTGCCAGCAGCCTCGCGACAGGGGTTAATTCACCCCTCCACTTT. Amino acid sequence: CASSLATGVNSPLHF.

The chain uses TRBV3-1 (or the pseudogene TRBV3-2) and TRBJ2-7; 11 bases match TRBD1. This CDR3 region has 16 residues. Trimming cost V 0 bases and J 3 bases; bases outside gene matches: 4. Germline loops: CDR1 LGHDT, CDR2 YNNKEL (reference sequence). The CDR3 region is CASSQDPGTGGYEQYF. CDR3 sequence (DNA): TGTGCCAGCAGCCAAGATCCCGGGACAGGGGGCTACGAGCAGTACTTC.

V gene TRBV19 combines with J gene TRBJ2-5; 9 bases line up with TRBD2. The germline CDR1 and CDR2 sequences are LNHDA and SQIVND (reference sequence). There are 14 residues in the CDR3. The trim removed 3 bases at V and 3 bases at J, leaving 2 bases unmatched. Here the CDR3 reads CASSIVAGEETQYF. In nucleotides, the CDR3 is TGTGCCAGTAGTATCGTAGCGGGAGAAGAGACCCAGTACTTC.

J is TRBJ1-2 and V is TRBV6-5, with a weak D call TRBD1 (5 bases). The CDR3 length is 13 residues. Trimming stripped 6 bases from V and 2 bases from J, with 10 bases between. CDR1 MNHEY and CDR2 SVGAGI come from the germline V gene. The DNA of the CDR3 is TGTGCCAGCAGGGAGGGACCGAACTATGGCTACACCTTC. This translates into CASREGPNYGYTF.

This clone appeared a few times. The CDR3 bases are TGTGCCAGCAGCTTGATAACGAGAGGCTACGAGCAGTACTTC. Its translation: CASSLITRGYEQYF. This chain joins TRBV5-6 and TRBJ2-7; D uncertain. Deletions cut 1 base from V and 3 bases from J, with 11 bases between. The CDR3 length is 14 residues. CDR1 and CDR2 from the germline V gene are SGHDT and YYEEEE.

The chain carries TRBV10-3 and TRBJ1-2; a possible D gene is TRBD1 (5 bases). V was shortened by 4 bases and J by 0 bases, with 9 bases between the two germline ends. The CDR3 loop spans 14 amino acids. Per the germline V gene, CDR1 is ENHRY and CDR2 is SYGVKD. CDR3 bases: TGTGCCATCAGTGGAACAGGAGCTAACTATGGCTACACCTTC. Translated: CAISGTGANYGYTF.

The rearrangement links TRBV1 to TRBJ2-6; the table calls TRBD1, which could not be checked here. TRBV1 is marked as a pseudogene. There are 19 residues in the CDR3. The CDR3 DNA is TGCACCAGCAGCCTCCCTAAGGGGACACTCCCGGTTGGGGCCAACGTCCTGACTTTC. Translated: CTSSLPKGTLPVGANVLTF.

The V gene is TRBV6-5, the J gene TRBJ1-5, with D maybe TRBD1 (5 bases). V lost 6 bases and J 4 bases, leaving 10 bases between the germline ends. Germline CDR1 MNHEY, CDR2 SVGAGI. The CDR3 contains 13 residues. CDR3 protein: CASSVAGNQPQHF. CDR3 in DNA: TGTGCCAGCAGCGTAGCAGGGAATCAGCCCCAGCATTTT.

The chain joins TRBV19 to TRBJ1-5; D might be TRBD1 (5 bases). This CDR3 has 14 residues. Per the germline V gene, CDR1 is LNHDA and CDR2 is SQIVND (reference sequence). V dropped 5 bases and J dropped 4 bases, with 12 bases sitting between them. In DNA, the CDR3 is TGTGCCAGTAGTCCCATGGGGGGAAATCAGCCCCAGCATTTT. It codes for CASSPMGGNQPQHF.

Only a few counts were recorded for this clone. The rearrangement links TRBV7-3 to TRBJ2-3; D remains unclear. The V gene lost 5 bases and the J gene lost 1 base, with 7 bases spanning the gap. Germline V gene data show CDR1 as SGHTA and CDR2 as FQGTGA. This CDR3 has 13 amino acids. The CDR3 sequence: CASSPGRTDTQYF. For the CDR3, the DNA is TGTGCCAGCAGCCCCGGCCGCACAGATACGCAGTATTTT.